Below are 18 T cell receptor beta chains sequenced from a single sample in a study of blood T cell repertoires in COVID-19 (dated by TCRdb to the early 2020s). Library prep was done by the immunoSEQ multiplex PCR assay. TCRdb's version of the immuneACCESS table is confined to in-frame rearrangements and falls short of the full clone set. An unresolved V gene accounts for under half of the shortfall where checked; the remainder is of unknown origin. This sample is represented by 490,000 or so clones; around 87% of them were singletons. Approximately 1.8% of the sample goes to the ten largest clones. The sample was PBMCs or T cells enriched from blood (not recorded which). These receptors originate from a woman between 35 and 50 years old who had recovered from COVID-19.

The chain combines TRBV6-2 or TRBV6-3 with TRBJ2-7, with D possibly TRBD1 on 7 matching bases. Per the germline V gene, CDR1 is MNHEY and CDR2 is SVGEGT. The V and J ends lost 3 bases and 2 bases respectively, with 14 bases between them. The CDR3 totals 15 residues. The CDR3 region has the DNA TGTGCCAGCAGTTATCGCGGGACAGCCACCTACGAGCAGTACTTC. Translation: CASSYRGTATYEQYF.

This chain joins TRBV5-6 and TRBJ2-7; 7 nucleotides agree with TRBD1. The CDR3 covers 14 residues. With V trimmed by 2 bases and J by 2 bases, 4 bases remained unmatched. CDR1 is SGHDT, CDR2 YYEEEE, per germline. CDR3 loop: CASSFWDRAYEQYF. The CDR3 nucleotides read TGTGCCAGCAGCTTCTGGGACAGAGCCTACGAGCAGTACTTC.

The J gene is TRBJ2-7, the V gene TRBV4-3; TRBD1 matches 9 bases. CDR3 size: 15 residues. V dropped 4 bases and J dropped 2; count of bases not matched to a gene: 6. Germline V gene sequence: CDR1 LGHNA, CDR2 YSLEER. DNA of the CDR3: TGCGCCAGCAGCCGAACCGGGACAGGGACCTACGAGCAGTACTTC. This gives the protein CASSRTGTGTYEQYF.

This clone is a singleton in its sample. The chain employs TRBV30 and TRBJ1-4, with D possibly TRBD1 on 6 matching bases. Germline V gene lookup returns CDR1 GTSNPN and CDR2 SVGIG (reference sequence). The CDR3 loop spans 14 amino acids. Trimming took 0 bases from V and 8 from J, leaving 13 bases between them. This CDR3 is CAWSVGQRTEKLFF. The CDR3 DNA reads as TGTGCCTGGAGTGTAGGACAGCGGACCGAAAAACTGTTTTTT. Using reference TRBV30 and TRBJ1-4 for the parts outside the CDR3, the full variable domain is SQTIHQWPATLVQPVGSPLSLECTVEGTSNPNLYWYRQAAGRGLQLLFYSVGIGQISSEVPQNLSASRPQDRQFILSSKKLLLSDSGFYLCAWSVGQRTEKLFFGSGTQLSVL.

The chain joins TRBV5-1 to TRBJ2-7; 13 nucleotides line up with TRBD2. Germline V gene sequence: CDR1 SGHRS, CDR2 YFSETQ. Trimming cost V 4 bases and J 3 bases; bases outside gene matches: 10. There are 17 residues in the CDR3. CDR3: CASSLLAGGPGGYEQYF. For the CDR3, the DNA is TGCGCCAGCAGCCTACTAGCGGGAGGGCCGGGCGGCTACGAGCAGTACTTC.

Here the CDR3 reads CASSSVAGSYEQYF. DNA of the CDR3: TGTGCCAGCAGTTCGGTAGCGGGATCCTACGAGCAGTACTTC. The chain combines TRBV27 with TRBJ2-7; 8 nucleotides match TRBD2. The CDR3 extends over 14 amino acids. The germline V gene has CDR1 MNHEY and CDR2 SMNVEV (reference sequence). V was pared by 4 bases and J by 1 base, with 3 bases of the junction left unmatched.

The gene calls are TRBV4-2 and TRBJ1-4; TRBD1 matches at 9 bases. V lost 3 bases and J lost 5; bases outside the gene matches: 4. The CDR3 sequence is 15 residues long. Germline CDR1 and CDR2: LGHNA and YNFKEQ. In DNA, the CDR3 is TGTGCCAGCAGCCATGGGGACAGGGAGAATGAAAAACTGTTTTTT. This gives the protein CASSHGDRENEKLFF.

The V and J genes are TRBV6-1 and TRBJ1-2, with TRBD1 matching over 9 bases. The germline gives CDR1 MNHNS, CDR2 SASEGT. The junction had 6 bases not matched to a gene; V was cut back by 0 bases and J by 7 bases. The CDR3 is 15 residues long. CDR3 in amino acids: CASSEAKTGGSGYTF. In DNA, the CDR3 is TGTGCCAGCAGTGAAGCCAAGACAGGGGGAAGTGGCTACACCTTC.

This rearrangement joins TRBV19 to TRBJ2-1; 11 positions agree with TRBD2. The CDR3 runs 17 residues. V gave up 5 bases and J gave up 4 bases; unmatched junction bases: 10. Germline V gene data show CDR1 as LNHDA and CDR2 as SQIVND (reference sequence). CDR3 DNA sequence: TGTGCCAGTAGTCTATTAGCGGGAGGGCCAAGGTACAATGAGCAGTTCTTC. Translated, it gives CASSLLAGGPRYNEQFF.

The genes are TRBV5-5 and TRBJ2-2, with D unclear. Germline assignment: CDR1 SGHKS and CDR2 YYEKEE (reference sequence). The CDR3 runs 14 residues. The V end lost 2 bases, the J end lost 10 bases, and 15 bases lay between the germline ends. CDR3 in amino acids: CASSLSLTGEELFF. The DNA for the CDR3 is TGTGCCAGCAGCTTATCCTTGACGGGTGAGGAGCTGTTTTTT.

The V gene is TRBV5-1, the J gene TRBJ1-1; D possibly corresponds to TRBD1 (6 bases). The germline gives CDR1 SGHRS, CDR2 YFSETQ. Trimming took 5 bases from V and 0 from J, leaving 14 bases between them. The CDR3 loop spans 15 amino acids. Written as DNA, the CDR3 is TGCGCCAGCAGGCTCTCAGGGGAGATGAACACTGAAGCTTTCTTT. This sequence encodes CASRLSGEMNTEAFF.

The rearrangement joins TRBV6-5 to TRBJ2-7, with 10 nucleotides matching TRBD2. The ends lost 7 bases at V and 6 bases at J; junction bases unmatched: 12. CDR1 MNHEY and CDR2 SVGAGI come from the germline V gene. CDR3 length: 15 residues. The CDR3 sequence is CASTTSSGSTAEQYF. The CDR3 DNA reads TGTGCCAGCACTACCTCTAGCGGGAGTACCGCCGAGCAGTACTTC.

V is TRBV5-1 and J is TRBJ1-1; tentative D call: TRBD1 (5 bases). Trimming shortened V by 0 bases and J by 1 base, and 10 bases separated the two germline ends. The CDR3 runs to 15 residues. Germline V gives CDR1 SGHRS, CDR2 YFSETQ. Here the CDR3 reads CASSLGGTENTEAFF. CDR3 nucleotide sequence: TGCGCCAGCAGCTTGGGCGGGACGGAGAACACTGAAGCTTTCTTT.

V is TRBV19 and J is TRBJ2-7; the D gene is possibly TRBD2 (6 bases). V lost 5 bases and J 3 bases, leaving 8 bases between the germline ends. Per the germline V gene, CDR1 is LNHDA and CDR2 is SQIVND (reference sequence). This CDR3 has 12 residues. The CDR3 spells CASSPGSYEQYF. In DNA form, the CDR3 reads TGTGCCAGTAGTCCCGGGAGCTACGAGCAGTACTTC.

The V call is TRBV7-9, the J call TRBJ1-5, with D tentatively TRBD1 (5 bases). The germline CDR1 and CDR2 sequences are SEHNR and FQNEAQ (reference sequence). There are 14 residues in the CDR3. Trimming cost V 3 bases and J 3 bases, with 9 bases left between them. The CDR3 sequence is CASSFGGLNQPQHF. DNA for the CDR3: TGTGCCAGCAGCTTCGGGGGACTCAATCAGCCCCAGCATTTT. The full variable domain, completed using reference TRBV7-9 and TRBJ1-5, is DTGVSQNPRHKITKRGQNVTFRCDPISEHNRLYWYRQTLGQGPEFLTYFQNEAQLEKSRLLSDRFSAERPKGSFSTLEIQRTEQGDSAMYLCASSFGGLNQPQHFGDGTRLSIL.

The chain is built from TRBV7-9 and TRBJ1-2; TRBD1 matches 8 bases. From germline, CDR1 is SEHNR and CDR2 FQNEAQ (reference sequence). This CDR3 has 15 residues. The V gene end was trimmed by 3 bases and the J gene end by 6 bases; junction bases not matched to a gene: 9. The CDR3 DNA reads TGTGCCAGCAGCTTGGACAGGGCAAACGTGGATGGCTACACCTTC. Amino acids: CASSLDRANVDGYTF.

The chain has TRBV5-1 and TRBJ2-5; 11 positions agree with TRBD2. Germline CDR1 reads SGHRS; CDR2 reads YFSETQ. CDR3 length: 16 amino acids. The V segment lost 1 base and the J segment 4 bases; nucleotides outside the gene matches: 6. CDR3 sequence reads: CASSLLAGGPGETQYF. The CDR3 coding sequence is TGCGCCAGCAGCTTGTTAGCGGGAGGGCCGGGAGAGACCCAGTACTTC.

The chain uses TRBV12-3 or TRBV12-4 and TRBJ2-7; 7 bases are a match to TRBD2. CDR3 size: 13 residues. V lost 4 bases and J lost 6; bases outside the gene matches: 6. CDR3 residues: CASSSGGRLEQYF. The CDR3, as DNA: TGTGCCAGCAGTTCTGGCGGGAGACTCGAGCAGTACTTC.